This T cell receptor beta chain was found in a study of blood T cell repertoires in COVID-19. Using immunoSEQ multiplex PCR, the repertoire was profiled, and TCRdb retains in-frame clones only, with some absent. The repertoire holds a few hundred thousand clones, roughly 85% seen once, with about 2.5% in the top ten. The participants were between roughly 18 and 100 years old and came from roughly 25 US areas. Participants were placed into cohorts based on the clinical history they reported. The CDR3 spans 15 residues. CDR1 and CDR2 from the germline V gene are LNHDA and SQIVND (reference sequence). Germline trimming cut 3 bases from V and 7 bases from J; bases unmatched to any gene: 8. This clone was observed a few times.

The chain has TRBV19 and TRBJ2-1, with 8 bases fitting TRBD2. The clonotype originates from a woman between 45 and 60 years old who had recovered from COVID-19. Sequencing was performed on PBMCs or T cells enriched from blood (not recorded which). CDR3 sequence: CASSIQAGGQNEQFF. Written as DNA, the CDR3 is TGTGCCAGTAGTATTCAGGCGGGGGGTCAGAATGAGCAGTTCTTC.